These 4 T cell receptor beta chains originate from one sample sequenced in a study of T-cell reconstitution after alpha-beta-depleted transplantation in children. Unique molecular identifiers tagged the TCRbeta library. TCRdb reprocessed the PCR reads via MiXCR and lists one record per CDR3 protein. The sample lists roughly 570,000 distinct CDR3 sequences; about a quarter were seen once. This material consisted of PBMCs, taken before TCRalphabeta/CD19-depleted stem cell transplant. These TCRs come from a boy under two years old with Wiskott-Aldrich syndrome, due to receive a stem cell transplant.

The V call is TRBV14, the J call TRBJ1-1; D gene ambiguous. The V end lost 1 base, the J end lost 0 bases, and 21 bases lay between the germline ends. The CDR3 consists of 19 residues. Germline-derived CDR1 and CDR2 are SGHDN and FVKESK. The CDR3: CASSQVSTEDLFVNTEAFF. The CDR3 DNA reads as TGTGCCAGCAGCCAAGTATCGACGGAAGACCTTTTTGTGAACACTGAAGCTTTCTTT.

V gene TRBV20-1 combines with J gene TRBJ2-3, with a weak D call TRBD1 (5 bases). This CDR3 region has 16 residues. Germline CDR1 and CDR2: DFQATT and SNEGSKA (reference sequence). V was clipped by 0 bases and J by 3 bases, with 16 bases between them. The DNA of the CDR3 is TGCAGTGCTAGAGATGGGGCGAAGATGGAGACAGATACGCAGTATTTT. Its translation: CSARDGAKMETDTQYF.

This clonotype was detected a few times. This chain uses TRBV6-1 with TRBJ2-2, with D possibly matching TRBD2 (6 bases). Trimming removed 6 bases at V and 8 bases at J, with 19 bases between. Germline CDR1 is MNHNS and CDR2 is SASEGT. The CDR3 runs 15 residues. The CDR3 sequence is CASRSWVAEWGELFF. The CDR3 region has the DNA TGTGCCAGCAGGTCCTGGGTAGCGGAGTGGGGGGAGCTGTTTTTT.

This clonotype was seen a handful of times. The chain carries TRBV6-1 and TRBJ2-3; D uncertain. Between the trimmed V and J ends, which lost 6 bases and 0 bases, there was a span of 10 bases. The CDR3 is 14 amino acids. Germline lookup yields CDR1 MNHNS and CDR2 SASEGT. CDR3 DNA sequence: TGTGCCAGCAGCAACTGGCGCAGCACAGATACGCAGTATTTT. It specifies CASSNWRSTDTQYF.